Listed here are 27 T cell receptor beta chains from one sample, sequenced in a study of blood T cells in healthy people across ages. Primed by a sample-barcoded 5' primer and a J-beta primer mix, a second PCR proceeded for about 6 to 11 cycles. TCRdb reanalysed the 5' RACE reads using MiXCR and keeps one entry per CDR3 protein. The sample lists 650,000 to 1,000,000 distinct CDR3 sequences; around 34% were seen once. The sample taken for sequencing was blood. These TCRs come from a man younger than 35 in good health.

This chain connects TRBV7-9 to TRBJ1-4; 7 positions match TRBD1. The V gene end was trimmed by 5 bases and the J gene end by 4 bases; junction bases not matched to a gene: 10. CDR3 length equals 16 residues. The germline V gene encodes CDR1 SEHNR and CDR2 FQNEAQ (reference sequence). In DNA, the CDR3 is TGTGCCAGCAGCCTCGGCGCCGGGACAGTTAATGAAAAACTGTTTTTT. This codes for CASSLGAGTVNEKLFF.

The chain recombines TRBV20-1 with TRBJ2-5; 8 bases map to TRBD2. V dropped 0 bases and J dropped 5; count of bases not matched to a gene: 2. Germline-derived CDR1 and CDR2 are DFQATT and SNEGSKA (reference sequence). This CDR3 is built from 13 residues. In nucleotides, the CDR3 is TGCAGTGCTAGAGAGGGACTAGGGGAGACCCAGTACTTC. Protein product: CSAREGLGETQYF.

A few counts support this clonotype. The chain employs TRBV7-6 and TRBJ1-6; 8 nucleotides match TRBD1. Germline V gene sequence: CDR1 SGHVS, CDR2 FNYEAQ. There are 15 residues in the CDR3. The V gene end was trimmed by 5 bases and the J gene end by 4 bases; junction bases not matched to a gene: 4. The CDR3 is CASSGQGQYNSPLHF. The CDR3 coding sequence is TGTGCCAGCAGCGGACAGGGACAGTATAATTCACCCCTCCACTTT. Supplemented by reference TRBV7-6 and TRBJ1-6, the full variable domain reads GAGVSQSPRYKVTKRGQDVALRCDPISGHVSLYWYRQALGQGPEFLTYFNYEAQQDKSGLPNDRFSAERPEGSISTLTIQRTEQRDSAMYRCASSGQGQYNSPLHFGNGTRLTVT.

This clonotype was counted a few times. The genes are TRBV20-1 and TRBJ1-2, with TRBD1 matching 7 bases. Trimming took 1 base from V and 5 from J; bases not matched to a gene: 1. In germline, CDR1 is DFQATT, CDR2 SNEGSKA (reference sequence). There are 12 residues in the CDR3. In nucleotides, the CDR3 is TGCAGTGCTAGAGTGACAGGGTATGGCTACACCTTC. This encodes CSARVTGYGYTF.

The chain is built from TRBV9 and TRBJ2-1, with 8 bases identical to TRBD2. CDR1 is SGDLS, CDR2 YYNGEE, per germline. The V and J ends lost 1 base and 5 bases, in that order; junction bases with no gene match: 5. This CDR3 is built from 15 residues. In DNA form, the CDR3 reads TGTGCCAGCAGCGTAACCGGGACTAGTAACAATGAGCAGTTCTTC. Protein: CASSVTGTSNNEQFF. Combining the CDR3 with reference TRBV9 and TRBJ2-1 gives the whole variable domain DSGVTQTPKHLITATGQRVTLRCSPRSGDLSVYWYQQSLDQGLQFLIQYYNGEERAKGNILERFSAQQFPDLHSELNLSSLELGDSALYFCASSVTGTSNNEQFFGPGTRLTVL.

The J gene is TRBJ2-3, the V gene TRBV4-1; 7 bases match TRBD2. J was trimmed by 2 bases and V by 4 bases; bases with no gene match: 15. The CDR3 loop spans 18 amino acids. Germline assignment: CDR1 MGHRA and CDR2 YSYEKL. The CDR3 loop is CASSPTLGRDYPTDTQYF. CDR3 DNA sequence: TGCGCCAGCAGCCCAACGCTAGGCCGGGACTATCCCACAGATACGCAGTATTTT.

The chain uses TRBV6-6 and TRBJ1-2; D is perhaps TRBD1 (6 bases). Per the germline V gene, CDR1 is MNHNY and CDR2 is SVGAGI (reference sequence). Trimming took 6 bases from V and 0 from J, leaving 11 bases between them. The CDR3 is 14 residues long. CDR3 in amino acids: CASSRDTANYGYTF. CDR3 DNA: TGTGCCAGCAGCCGGGACACCGCTAACTATGGCTACACCTTC.

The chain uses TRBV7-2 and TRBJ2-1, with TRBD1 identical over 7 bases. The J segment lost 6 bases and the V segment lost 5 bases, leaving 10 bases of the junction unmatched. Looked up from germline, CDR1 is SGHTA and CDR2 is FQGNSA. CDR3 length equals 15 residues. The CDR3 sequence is CASSTQQGYGNEQFF. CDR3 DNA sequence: TGTGCCAGCAGCACACAACAGGGGTACGGCAATGAGCAGTTCTTC.

As DNA, the CDR3 is TGTGCCAGCAGTCCCGACGGCGGCTACGAGCAGTACTTC. This encodes CASSPDGGYEQYF. The chain links TRBV6-6 to TRBJ2-7; no reliable D call. Germline CDR1 reads MNHNY; CDR2 reads SVGAGI (reference sequence). Trimming shortened V by 5 bases and J by 3 bases, and 11 bases separated the two germline ends. CDR3 size: 13 residues.

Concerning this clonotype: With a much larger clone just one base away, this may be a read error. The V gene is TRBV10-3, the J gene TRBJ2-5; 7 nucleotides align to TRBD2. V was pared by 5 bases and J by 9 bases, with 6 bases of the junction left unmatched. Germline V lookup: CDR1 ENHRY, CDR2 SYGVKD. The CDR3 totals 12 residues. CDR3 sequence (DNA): TGTGCCATCAGTCGGGAGGTCGAGGCCCAGTACTTC. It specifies CAISREVEAQYF.

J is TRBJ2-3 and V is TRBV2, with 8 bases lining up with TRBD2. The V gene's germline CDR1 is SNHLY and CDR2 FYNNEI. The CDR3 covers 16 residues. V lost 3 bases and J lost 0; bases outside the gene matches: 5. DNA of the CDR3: TGTGCCAGCAGTGAGCTCCCTAGCGGGAGCACAGATACGCAGTATTTT. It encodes CASSELPSGSTDTQYF.

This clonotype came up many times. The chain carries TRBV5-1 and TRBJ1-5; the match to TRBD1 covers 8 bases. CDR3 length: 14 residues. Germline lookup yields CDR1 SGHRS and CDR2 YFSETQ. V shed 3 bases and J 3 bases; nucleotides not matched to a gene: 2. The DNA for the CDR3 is TGCGCCAGCAGCTGGACAGGGCTCAATCAGCCCCAGCATTTT. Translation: CASSWTGLNQPQHF.

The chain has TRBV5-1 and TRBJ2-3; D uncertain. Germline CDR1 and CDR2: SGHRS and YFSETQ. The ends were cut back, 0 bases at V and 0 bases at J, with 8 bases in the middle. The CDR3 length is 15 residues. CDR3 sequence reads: CASSLAAYSTDTQYF. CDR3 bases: TGCGCCAGCAGCTTGGCGGCGTATAGCACAGATACGCAGTATTTT.

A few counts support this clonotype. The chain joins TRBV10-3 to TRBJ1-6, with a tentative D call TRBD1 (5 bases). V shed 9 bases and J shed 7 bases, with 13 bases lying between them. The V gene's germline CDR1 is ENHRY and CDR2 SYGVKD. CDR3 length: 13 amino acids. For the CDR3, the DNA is TGTGCCATTTGCGGGGCGAGGAATTCACCCCTCCACTTT. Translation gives CAICGARNSPLHF.

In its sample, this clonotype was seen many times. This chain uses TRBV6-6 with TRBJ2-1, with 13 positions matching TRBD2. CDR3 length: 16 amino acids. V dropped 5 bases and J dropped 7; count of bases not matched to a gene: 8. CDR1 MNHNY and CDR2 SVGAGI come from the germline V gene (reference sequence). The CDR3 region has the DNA TGTGCCAGCAGTCAGGGACTAGCGGGGTCATGGAATGAGCAGTTCTTC. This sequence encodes CASSQGLAGSWNEQFF.

CDR3 nucleotides: TGCAGCGTTGAAGGGTCGAAAGGGGATACGCAGTATTTT. It encodes CSVEGSKGDTQYF. The gene calls are TRBV29-1 and TRBJ2-3; D ambiguous. The CDR3 sequence is 13 residues long. V was pared by 1 base and J by 6 bases, with 11 bases between. The V gene's germline CDR1 is SQVTM and CDR2 ANQGSEA.

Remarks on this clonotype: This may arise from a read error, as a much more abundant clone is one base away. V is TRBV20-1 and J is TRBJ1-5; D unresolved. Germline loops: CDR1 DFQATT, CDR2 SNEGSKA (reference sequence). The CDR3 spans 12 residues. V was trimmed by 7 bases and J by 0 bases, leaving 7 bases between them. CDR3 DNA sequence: TGCAGTGAAGGGAATAGCAATCAGCCCCAGCATTTT. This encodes CSEGNSNQPQHF.

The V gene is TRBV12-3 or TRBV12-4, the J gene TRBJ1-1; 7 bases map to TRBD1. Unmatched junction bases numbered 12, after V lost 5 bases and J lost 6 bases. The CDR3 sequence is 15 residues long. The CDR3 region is CASSLRTGRKAEAFF. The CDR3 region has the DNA TGTGCCAGCAGTCTCAGGACAGGTAGGAAAGCTGAAGCTTTCTTT.

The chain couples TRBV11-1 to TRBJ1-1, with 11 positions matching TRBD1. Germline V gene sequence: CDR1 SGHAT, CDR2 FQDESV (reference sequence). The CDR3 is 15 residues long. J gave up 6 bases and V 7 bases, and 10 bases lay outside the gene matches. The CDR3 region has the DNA TGTGCCAGCAACCAGGGGGGGACAGGGGGATCTGAAGCTTTCTTT. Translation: CASNQGGTGGSEAFF.

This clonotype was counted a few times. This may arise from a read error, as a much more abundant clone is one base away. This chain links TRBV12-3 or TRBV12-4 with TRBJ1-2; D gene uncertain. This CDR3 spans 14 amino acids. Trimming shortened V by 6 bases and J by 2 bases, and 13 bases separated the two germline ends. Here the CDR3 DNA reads TGTGCCAGCAGCGCTAGATATCCAAACTATGGCTACACCTTC. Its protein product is CASSARYPNYGYTF.

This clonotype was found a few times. The CDR3 sequence is CASSPVQTGANTEAFF. The CDR3 nucleotides are TGCGCCAGCAGCCCAGTCCAGACAGGGGCGAACACTGAAGCTTTCTTT. This chain connects TRBV4-1 to TRBJ1-1; 8 bases are a match to TRBD1. Germline V gene data show CDR1 as MGHRA and CDR2 as YSYEKL. V shed 4 bases and J 1 base; nucleotides not matched to a gene: 8. The length of the CDR3 is 16 residues.

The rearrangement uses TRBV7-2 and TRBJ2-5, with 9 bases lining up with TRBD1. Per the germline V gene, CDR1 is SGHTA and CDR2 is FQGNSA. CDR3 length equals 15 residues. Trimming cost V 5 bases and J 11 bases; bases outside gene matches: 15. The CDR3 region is CASSLGQGSPNEQYF. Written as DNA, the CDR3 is TGTGCCAGCAGCCTCGGACAGGGGTCACCCAATGAGCAGTACTTC.

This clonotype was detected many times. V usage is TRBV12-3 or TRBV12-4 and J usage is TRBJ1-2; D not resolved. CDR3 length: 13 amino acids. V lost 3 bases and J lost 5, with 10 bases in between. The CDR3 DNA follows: TGTGCCAGCAGTTTGGATGGAACATATGGCTACACCTTC. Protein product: CASSLDGTYGYTF.

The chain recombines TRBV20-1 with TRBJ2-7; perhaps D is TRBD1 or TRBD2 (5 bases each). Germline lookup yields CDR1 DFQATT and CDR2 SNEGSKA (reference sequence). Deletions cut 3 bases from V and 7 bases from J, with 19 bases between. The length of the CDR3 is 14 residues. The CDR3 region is CSASEGPSNNEQYF. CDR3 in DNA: TGCAGTGCTAGTGAGGGACCGTCAAACAATGAGCAGTACTTC.

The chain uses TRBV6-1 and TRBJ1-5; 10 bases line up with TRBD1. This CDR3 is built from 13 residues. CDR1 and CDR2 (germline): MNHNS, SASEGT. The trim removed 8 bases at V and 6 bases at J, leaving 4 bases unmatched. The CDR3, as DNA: TGTGCCAGCCGGGACAGGGGCATTCAGCCCCAGCATTTT. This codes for CASRDRGIQPQHF.

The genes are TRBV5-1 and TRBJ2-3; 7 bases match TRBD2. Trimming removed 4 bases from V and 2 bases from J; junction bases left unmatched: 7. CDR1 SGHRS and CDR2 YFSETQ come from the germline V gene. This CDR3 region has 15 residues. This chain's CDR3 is CASSDGTTNTDTQYF. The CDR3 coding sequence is TGCGCCAGCAGCGACGGGACTACCAACACAGATACGCAGTATTTT.

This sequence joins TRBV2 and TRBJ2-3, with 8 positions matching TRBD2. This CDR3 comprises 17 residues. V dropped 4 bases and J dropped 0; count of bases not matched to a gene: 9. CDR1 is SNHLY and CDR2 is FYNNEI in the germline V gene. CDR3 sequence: CASSALGSGASTDTQYF. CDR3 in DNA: TGTGCCAGCAGTGCCCTGGGTAGCGGGGCTAGCACAGATACGCAGTATTTT.